The entry below gives a single T cell receptor beta chain sequence along with its context. This record belongs to a study of CD8+ T cells in alopecia areata. Study background: At a dose of 5 to 10 mg twice daily, oral tofacitinib was given to treated patients. Tofacitinib continued for 6 to 18 months and was then withheld for 6 months.

Sampling of alopecia areata patients yielded lesional scalp punch biopsies as well as peripheral blood. Both CD4+ and CD8+ T cells were separated by sorting PBMCs. As the sequencing template, cDNA was produced by extracting RNA and reverse transcribing it. Some clones are missing from TCRdb's copy, which holds only in-frame ones; the method was immunoSEQ multiplex PCR. The sample has 150,000 to 200,000 clones; 59% are singletons. Per germline, CDR1 SGHRS and CDR2 YFSETQ. This CDR3 is built from 13 residues. After removal of 4 bases from V and 10 bases from J, the junction contained 7 bases not matched to a gene.

The V and J genes are TRBV5-1 and TRBJ1-2, with 10 bases aligning to TRBD1. Sequencing used CD4+ T cells sorted from blood, obtained at week 0. The clonotype comes from a human donor with alopecia areata. DNA for the CDR3: TGCGCCAGCAGCATCGGGACAGGGGTAGACTACACCTTC. Amino acids: CASSIGTGVDYTF. The complete variable domain, with remaining parts taken from reference TRBV5-1 and TRBJ1-2, reads KAGVTQTPRYLIKTRGQQVTLSCSPISGHRSVSWYQQTPGQGLQFLFEYFSETQRNKGNFPGRFSGRQFSNSRSEMNVSTLELGDSALYLCASSIGTGVDYTFGSGTRLTVV.